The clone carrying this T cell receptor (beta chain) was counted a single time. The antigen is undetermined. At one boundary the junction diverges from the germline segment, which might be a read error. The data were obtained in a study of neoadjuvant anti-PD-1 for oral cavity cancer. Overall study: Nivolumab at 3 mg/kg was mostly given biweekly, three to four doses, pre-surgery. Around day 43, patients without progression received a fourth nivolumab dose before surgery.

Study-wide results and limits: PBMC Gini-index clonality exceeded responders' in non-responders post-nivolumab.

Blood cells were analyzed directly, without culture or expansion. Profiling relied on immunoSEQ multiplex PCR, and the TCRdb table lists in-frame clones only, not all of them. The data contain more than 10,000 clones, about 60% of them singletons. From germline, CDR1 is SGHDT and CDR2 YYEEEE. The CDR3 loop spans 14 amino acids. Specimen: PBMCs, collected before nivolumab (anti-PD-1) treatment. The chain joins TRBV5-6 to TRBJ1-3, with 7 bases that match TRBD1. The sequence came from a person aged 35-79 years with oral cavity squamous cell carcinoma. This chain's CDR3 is CASSRQGPGNTIYF. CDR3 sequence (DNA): TGTGCCAGCAGCAGACAGGGCCCTGGGAACACCATATATTTT.